Judged by abundance, the clone carrying this T cell receptor (beta chain) is medium-sized. The antigen remains unidentified. V was pared by 0 bases and J by 0 bases, with 8 bases between. The CDR3 has 15 amino acids. The germline CDR1 and CDR2 sequences are KGHSH and LQKENI. The data originate from a study of early stage breast cancer tumors. Study context: Of some 16 invasive breast tumors, approximately 11 were hormone receptor-positive, HER2-negative. The study's findings and limits: Most shared enriched TCRB sequences were commonly generated ones. Unsorted bulk genomic DNA sequencing lacked pairing and functional marker data.

About 20-55 mg of tumor tissue was diced per sample. Profiling relied on immunoSEQ multiplex PCR, and the TCRdb table lists in-frame clones only, not all of them. The sample gives about 5,000 clones, 61% of which show up once; 15% to 20% is in the top ten. This rearrangement joins TRBV18 to TRBJ1-2, with D possibly being TRBD1 (5 bases). This TCR came from a person aged 45 to 60 with breast cancer. What was sequenced was breast tumor tissue. CDR3 sequence (DNA): TGTGCCAGCTCACCACCTGCAGGGACTAACTATGGCTACACCTTC. Amino acid sequence: CASSPPAGTNYGYTF.